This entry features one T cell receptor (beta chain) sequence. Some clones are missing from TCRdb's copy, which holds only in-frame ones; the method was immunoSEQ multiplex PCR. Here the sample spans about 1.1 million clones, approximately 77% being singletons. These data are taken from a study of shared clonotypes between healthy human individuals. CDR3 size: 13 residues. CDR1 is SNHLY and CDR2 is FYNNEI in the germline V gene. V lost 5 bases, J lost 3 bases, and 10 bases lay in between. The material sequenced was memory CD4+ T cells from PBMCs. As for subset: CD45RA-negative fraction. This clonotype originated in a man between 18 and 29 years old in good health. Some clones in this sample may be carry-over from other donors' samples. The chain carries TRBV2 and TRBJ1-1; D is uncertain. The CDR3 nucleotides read TGTGCCAGCAGTAAAGGGAGGGACACTGAAGCTTTCTTT. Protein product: CASSKGRDTEAFF.